This T cell receptor beta chain was found in a study of shared clonotypes between healthy human individuals. The overall study: For every donor, three CD4 naive, three CD4 memory, two CD8 naive and one CD8 memory plates were used. Notes on the study in general: Across subsets, estimated richness was generally greater for naive than for memory populations.

The V end was cut by 2 bases, the J end by 1 base, with 13 bases between. The CDR3 is 16 amino acids. Germline values: CDR1 SGHDN, CDR2 FVKESK. About this clone: Its antigen is unidentified.

Deep level was the assay's run setting. Generated by immunoSEQ multiplex PCR, the TCRdb table keeps only in-frame clones and is missing some. The sample contains about 2.4 million clones, more than 85% of which appear only once. Sequenced material: naive CD4+ T cells from PBMCs. Specified subset: CD45RA+ positively selected. The TCR was taken from a man aged 18 to 29 in good health. Some clones in this sample may be carry-over from other donors' samples. The chain carries TRBV14 and TRBJ2-3; D is perhaps TRBD1 or TRBD2 (5 bases each). The CDR3 sequence: CASSQFEGRGTDTQYF. CDR3 nucleotide sequence: TGTGCCAGCAGCCAATTCGAGGGCAGGGGCACAGATACGCAGTATTTT.